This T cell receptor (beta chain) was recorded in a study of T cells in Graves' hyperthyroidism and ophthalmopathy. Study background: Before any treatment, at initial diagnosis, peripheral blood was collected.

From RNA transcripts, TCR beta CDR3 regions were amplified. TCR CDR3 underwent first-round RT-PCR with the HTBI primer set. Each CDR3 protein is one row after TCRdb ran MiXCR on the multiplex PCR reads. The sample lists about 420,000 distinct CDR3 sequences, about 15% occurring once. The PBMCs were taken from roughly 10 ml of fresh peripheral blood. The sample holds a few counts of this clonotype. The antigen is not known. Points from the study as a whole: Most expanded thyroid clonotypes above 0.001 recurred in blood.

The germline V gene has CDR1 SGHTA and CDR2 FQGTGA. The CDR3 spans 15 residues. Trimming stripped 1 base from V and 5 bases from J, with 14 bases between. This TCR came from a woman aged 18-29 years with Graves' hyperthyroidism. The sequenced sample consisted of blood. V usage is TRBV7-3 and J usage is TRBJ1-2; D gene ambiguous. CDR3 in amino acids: CASSLIGNEGYGYTF. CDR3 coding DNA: TGTGCCAGCAGCTTAATAGGCAATGAGGGATATGGCTACACCTTC.